A single sample is the source of the 20 T cell receptor beta chains below, sequenced in a study of cytomegalovirus exposure and HLA in healthy donors. Researchers ran the PCR with 60 Vbeta and 13 Jbeta primers. Produced via immunoSEQ multiplex PCR; TCRdb's table is partial and in-frame only. The profile shows 200,000 to 250,000 clones, more than 75% of them singletons. The sequenced sample was PBMCs. The receptors derive from a human donor in good health.

This sequence joins TRBV6-4 and TRBJ2-1, with no clear D. Germline V gives CDR1 MRHNA, CDR2 SNTAGT. This CDR3 is built from 13 residues. The V end was cut by 4 bases, the J end by 7 bases, with 11 bases between. The CDR3 is CASSGEVGNEQFF. The CDR3 DNA sequence: TGTGCCAGCAGTGGAGAGGTTGGTAATGAGCAGTTCTTC.

The chain carries TRBV28 and TRBJ2-7, with TRBD1 as a possible D gene (6 bases). Germline CDR1 MDHEN, CDR2 SYDVKM. The CDR3 has 14 amino acids. Between the trimmed V and J ends, which lost 5 bases and 2 bases, there was a span of 13 bases. CDR3 nucleotides: TGTGCCAGCAGTGAGACAGGACTCGCCTACGAGCAGTACTTC. It yields the protein CASSETGLAYEQYF.

This chain connects TRBV28 to TRBJ1-5; tentatively, D is TRBD1 (6 bases). CDR3 length equals 18 residues. V was clipped by 3 bases and J by 1 base, with 19 bases between them. Germline loops: CDR1 MDHEN, CDR2 SYDVKM. Here the CDR3 reads CASSFPPTGKWSNQPQHF. Here the CDR3 DNA reads TGTGCCAGCAGTTTCCCCCCGACAGGCAAATGGAGCAATCAGCCCCAGCATTTT.

The rearrangement uses TRBV5-4 and TRBJ2-1, with 7 bases fitting TRBD2. The CDR3 is 15 residues long. Per germline, CDR1 SGHNT and CDR2 YYREEE (reference sequence). J gave up 5 bases and V 0 bases, and 5 bases lay outside the gene matches. CDR3 sequence reads: CASSLGWEGNNEQFF. The CDR3 DNA reads TGTGCCAGCAGCTTGGGGTGGGAGGGGAACAATGAGCAGTTCTTC. The variable domain in full, completed from reference TRBV5-4 and TRBJ2-1, reads ETGVTQSPTHLIKTRGQQVTLRCSSQSGHNTVSWYQQALGQGPQFIFQYYREEENGRGNFPPRFSGLQFPNYSSELNVNALELDDSALYLCASSLGWEGNNEQFFGPGTRLTVL.

This chain links TRBV30 with TRBJ1-1; a weak D match, TRBD1 (6 bases). V shed 2 bases and J shed 0 bases, with 10 bases lying between them. CDR1 GTSNPN and CDR2 SVGIG come from the germline V gene (reference sequence). The CDR3 length is 14 residues. CDR3 DNA: TGTGCCTGGAGTCGGACAGACATGAACACTGAAGCTTTCTTT. Residues: CAWSRTDMNTEAFF. Full variable domain (outside the CDR3, taken from reference TRBV30 and TRBJ1-1): SQTIHQWPATLVQPVGSPLSLECTVEGTSNPNLYWYRQAAGRGLQLLFYSVGIGQISSEVPQNLSASRPQDRQFILSSKKLLLSDSGFYLCAWSRTDMNTEAFFGQGTRLTVV.

This clone was observed a handful of times. The V call is TRBV19, the J call TRBJ2-2, with a weak D call TRBD2 (6 bases). The CDR3 loop spans 15 amino acids. Trimming removed 1 base at V and 6 bases at J, with 12 bases between. The germline V gene has CDR1 LNHDA and CDR2 SQIVND (reference sequence). As DNA, the CDR3 is TGTGCCAGTAGTATAGCGGGAGTTAGACCCGGGGAGCTGTTTTTT. Translation: CASSIAGVRPGELFF.

The V and J genes are TRBV11-3 and TRBJ2-3; TRBD2 matches 8 bases. The CDR3 is 16 amino acids. Trimming at V came to 1 base and at J to 5 bases, leaving 8 bases not matched to a gene. Per germline, CDR1 SGHNT and CDR2 YENEEA. The DNA of the CDR3 is TGTGCCAGCAGCTTAGGACTAGCGCACCGGGGAGATACGCAGTATTTT. Translated: CASSLGLAHRGDTQYF.

The count of this clone is one. The CDR3 is CASSESISGTTWTGELFF. As DNA, the CDR3 is TGTGCCAGCAGTGAAAGTATTAGCGGGACGACCTGGACCGGGGAGCTGTTTTTT. The V and J genes are TRBV2 and TRBJ2-2; 8 bases align to TRBD2. With V trimmed by 2 bases and J by 5 bases, 13 bases remained unmatched. Germline loops: CDR1 SNHLY, CDR2 FYNNEI. CDR3 length: 18 amino acids. The whole variable domain, filled in from reference TRBV2 and TRBJ2-2, reads EPEVTQTPSHQVTQMGQEVILRCVPISNHLYFYWYRQILGQKVEFLVSFYNNEISEKSEIFDDQFSVERPDGSNFTLKIRSTKLEDSAMYFCASSESISGTTWTGELFFGEGSRLTVL.

The V gene is TRBV6-1, the J gene TRBJ1-2; 7 bases match TRBD1. CDR3 length equals 15 residues. Germline CDR1 MNHNS, CDR2 SASEGT. The V segment lost 10 bases and the J segment 2 bases; nucleotides outside the gene matches: 13. This CDR3 is CAINSGTVHNYGYTF. The CDR3 DNA follows: TGTGCCATCAACTCCGGGACAGTACACAACTATGGCTACACCTTC.

In this sample, this clone turned up once. The chain has TRBV6-6 and TRBJ1-3, with 7 positions matching TRBD1. The CDR3 extends over 16 amino acids. V lost 1 base to trimming and J lost 0 bases; unmatched junction nucleotides: 3. Germline lookup yields CDR1 MNHNY and CDR2 SVGAGI (reference sequence). In DNA, the CDR3 is TGTGCCAGCAGTTACTTATGGGACAGCTCTGGAAACACCATATATTTT. Residues: CASSYLWDSSGNTIYF.

This chain joins TRBV4-2 and TRBJ2-7, with D possibly matching TRBD1 (6 bases). This CDR3 comprises 18 residues. Trimming pared 0 bases from V and 2 bases from J, leaving 20 bases between. CDR1 LGHNA and CDR2 YNFKEQ come from the germline V gene. CDR3 protein: CASSQDGEGDILTYEQYF. The CDR3 DNA sequence: TGTGCCAGCAGCCAAGATGGTGAGGGGGACATCCTAACCTACGAGCAGTACTTC.

The chain has TRBV14 and TRBJ2-4; D gene unclear. Trimming cost V 1 base and J 6 bases, with 7 bases left between them. The CDR3 extends over 13 amino acids. Per germline, CDR1 SGHDN and CDR2 FVKESK. The CDR3 DNA reads as TGTGCCAGCAGCCAAGTGACAACAAACATTCAGTACTTC. This translates into CASSQVTTNIQYF.

The V call is TRBV6-6, the J call TRBJ2-5; no clear D gene. The V gene lost 5 bases and the J gene lost 5 bases, with 6 bases spanning the gap. Germline-derived CDR1 and CDR2 are MNHNY and SVGAGI (reference sequence). The CDR3 is 11 residues long. The CDR3 DNA follows: TGTGCCAGCAGTCACGGGGAGACCCAGTACTTC. Its translation is CASSHGETQYF.

The chain couples TRBV18 to TRBJ2-1; 9 bases fit TRBD1. Germline assignment: CDR1 KGHSH and CDR2 LQKENI. Trimming at V came to 3 bases and at J to 9 bases, leaving 15 bases not matched to a gene. The CDR3 extends over 17 amino acids. DNA for the CDR3: TGTGCCAGCTCACCTCAACGGGTCCCGGGACAGGGCGGTGAGCAGTTCTTC. Its protein is CASSPQRVPGQGGEQFF. Based on the CDR3 plus reference TRBV18 and TRBJ2-1, the full variable domain is NAGVMQNPRHLVRRRGQEARLRCSPMKGHSHVYWYRQLPEEGLKFMVYLQKENIIDESGMPKERFSAEFPKEGPSILRIQQVVRGDSAAYFCASSPQRVPGQGGEQFFGPGTRLTVL.

The V gene is TRBV27, the J gene TRBJ2-1; 8 bases fit TRBD2. CDR3 size: 15 residues. From germline, CDR1 is MNHEY and CDR2 SMNVEV (reference sequence). J gave up 7 bases and V 4 bases, and 9 bases lay outside the gene matches. The CDR3 protein is CASSYPGSGRNEQFF. Here the CDR3 DNA reads TGTGCCAGCAGTTACCCCGGGAGCGGGAGAAATGAGCAGTTCTTC.

The table lists this clone with a count of one. V gene TRBV12-2 combines with J gene TRBJ2-5; the DNA was not used to check the table's D call, TRBD2. TRBV12-2 is an annotated pseudogene. The CDR3 is 14 amino acids. The CDR3 protein is CASRLCTRQETQYF. CDR3 nucleotide sequence: TGTGCAAGTCGCTTATGCACTAGGCAAGAGACCCAGTACTTC.

This rearrangement joins TRBV27 to TRBJ1-2; no definite D call. Trimming took 4 bases from V and 4 from J, leaving 13 bases between them. Looked up from germline, CDR1 is MNHEY and CDR2 is SMNVEV (reference sequence). This CDR3 region has 14 residues. The CDR3 nucleotides are TGTGCCAGCAGTTCGACCGACACCTTCTATGGCTACACCTTC. Residues: CASSSTDTFYGYTF.

The J gene is TRBJ2-1, the V gene TRBV7-8; 8 bases map to TRBD1. V lost 1 base, J lost 2 bases, and 4 bases stayed unmatched. Per germline, CDR1 SGHVS and CDR2 FQNEAQ. The CDR3 is 16 residues long. The CDR3 coding sequence is TGTGCCAGCAGCTTAGGCGGGACAGGCCCCTACAATGAGCAGTTCTTC. Translated: CASSLGGTGPYNEQFF.

The chain has TRBV29-1 and TRBJ1-2; D ambiguous. The germline CDR1 and CDR2 sequences are SQVTM and ANQGSEA. V was pared by 2 bases and J by 3 bases, with 7 bases between. This CDR3 contains 12 residues. This chain's CDR3 is CSVEQRYYGYTF. As DNA, the CDR3 is TGCAGCGTTGAACAGCGTTACTATGGCTACACCTTC.

In DNA form, the CDR3 reads TGTGCCAGCAGCACCCGACATCCCCTATCTACCGGGGAGCTGTTTTTT. Translating gives CASSTRHPLSTGELFF. The genes are TRBV7-2 and TRBJ2-2; the D is unclear. This CDR3 has 16 amino acids. Germline CDR1 and CDR2: SGHTA and FQGNSA. Trimming shortened V by 5 bases and J by 5 bases, and 18 bases separated the two germline ends.